These 21 T cell receptor beta chains came from one sample sequenced in a study of OX40 agonist ivuxolimab in advanced cancers. Method: immunoSEQ multiplex PCR; TCRdb's copy keeps in-frame clones and lacks some. Of tens of thousands of clones listed, approximately 83% are singletons. Here the sequenced sample was CD4+ or CD8+ T cells sorted from blood, taken in a trial of the OX40 agonist ivuxolimab. The origin of the receptors is an adult with an advanced solid tumor such as melanoma, head and neck, liver or kidney cancer.

The J gene is TRBJ1-3, the V gene TRBV27, with D possibly matching TRBD1 (5 bases). V was trimmed by 5 bases and J by 4 bases, leaving 12 bases between them. The CDR3 totals 14 residues. Germline lookup yields CDR1 MNHEY and CDR2 SMNVEV (reference sequence). CDR3 sequence: CASSLAGSGNTIYF. CDR3 DNA: TGTGCCAGCAGTCTCGCAGGGTCCGGAAACACCATATATTTT.

The gene calls are TRBV27 and TRBJ2-1, with a tentative D call TRBD1 (5 bases). Germline V gene lookup returns CDR1 MNHEY and CDR2 SMNVEV (reference sequence). This CDR3 region has 13 residues. The V end was cut by 7 bases, the J end by 5 bases, with 12 bases between. The CDR3 is CASTRDSHNEQFF. DNA for the CDR3: TGTGCCAGCACTCGAGACAGCCACAATGAGCAGTTCTTC.

This rearrangement joins TRBV7-9 to TRBJ2-1, with D uncertain. Germline CDR1 is SEHNR and CDR2 is FQNEAQ (reference sequence). The CDR3 spans 16 residues. Trimming pared 5 bases from V and 7 bases from J, leaving 21 bases between. In DNA, the CDR3 is TGTGCCAGCAGCCCATCGGGCAGCCCTTCACCTAATGAGCAGTTCTTC. This translates into CASSPSGSPSPNEQFF.

The J gene is TRBJ2-5, the V gene TRBV2; D gene ambiguous. CDR3 length: 14 amino acids. Trimming removed 3 bases at V and 2 bases at J, with 10 bases between. Germline CDR1 reads SNHLY; CDR2 reads FYNNEI. CDR3 sequence reads: CASSDVASQETQYF. CDR3 bases: TGTGCCAGCAGTGACGTGGCCTCGCAAGAGACCCAGTACTTC. Based on the CDR3 plus reference TRBV2 and TRBJ2-5, the full variable domain is EPEVTQTPSHQVTQMGQEVILRCVPISNHLYFYWYRQILGQKVEFLVSFYNNEISEKSEIFDDQFSVERPDGSNFTLKIRSTKLEDSAMYFCASSDVASQETQYFGPGTRLLVL.

The genes are TRBV19 and TRBJ1-5, with no clear D. Trimming took off 3 bases at V and 0 bases at J, with 12 bases between the two ends. This CDR3 spans 16 amino acids. Germline CDR1 is LNHDA and CDR2 is SQIVND (reference sequence). The CDR3 DNA sequence: TGTGCCAGTAGTATTCCCACAGACTATAGCAATCAGCCCCAGCATTTT. As protein: CASSIPTDYSNQPQHF. The variable domain in full, with the rest retrieved from reference TRBV19 and TRBJ1-5, is DGGITQSPKYLFRKEGQNVTLSCEQNLNHDAMYWYRQDPGQGLRLIYYSQIVNDFQKGDIAEGYSVSREKKESFPLTVTSAQKNPTAFYLCASSIPTDYSNQPQHFGDGTRLSIL.

The chain uses TRBV4-1 and TRBJ2-3, with D hard to call. The V and J ends lost 1 base and 0 bases respectively, with 8 bases between them. Germline loops: CDR1 MGHRA, CDR2 YSYEKL. There are 15 residues in the CDR3. CDR3: CASSQVAASTDTQYF. The CDR3 nucleotides read TGCGCCAGCAGCCAAGTGGCGGCCAGCACAGATACGCAGTATTTT.

This chain joins TRBV6-5 and TRBJ2-1; the D gene could be TRBD1 or TRBD2 (5 bases each). Germline loops: CDR1 MNHEY, CDR2 SVGAGI. This CDR3 region has 15 residues. V gave up 0 bases and J gave up 3 bases, with 9 bases separating them. CDR3: CASSYSRGGYNEQFF. The CDR3 DNA follows: TGTGCCAGCAGTTACTCGAGGGGCGGCTACAATGAGCAGTTCTTC.

The chain employs TRBV19 and TRBJ1-5, with D possibly TRBD1 on 6 matching bases. Between the trimmed V and J ends, which lost 0 bases and 7 bases, there was a span of 19 bases. Germline values: CDR1 LNHDA, CDR2 SQIVND (reference sequence). The CDR3 is made up of 17 amino acids. The CDR3 protein is CASSIDPLSQGEQPQHF. DNA of the CDR3: TGTGCCAGTAGTATAGATCCGCTTTCACAGGGCGAACAGCCCCAGCATTTT.

V and J are TRBV7-6 and TRBJ2-2; the D is unclear. This CDR3 comprises 11 residues. Germline loops: CDR1 SGHVS, CDR2 FNYEAQ. Trimming took 2 bases from V and 6 from J, leaving 1 base between them. Written as DNA, the CDR3 is TGTGCCAGCAGCTTACCCGGGGAGCTGTTTTTT. This sequence encodes CASSLPGELFF.

CDR3 loop: CASSYGQGFVDNYGYTF. CDR3 bases: TGTGCCAGCAGCTACGGACAGGGGTTTGTGGATAACTATGGCTACACCTTC. The chain couples TRBV7-2 to TRBJ1-2; TRBD1 matches 9 bases. Trimming took 4 bases from V and 1 from J; bases not matched to a gene: 10. The CDR3 loop spans 17 amino acids. Looked up from germline, CDR1 is SGHTA and CDR2 is FQGNSA.

The genes are TRBV11-2 and TRBJ2-7; no definite D call. CDR1 is SGHAT and CDR2 is FQNNGV in the germline V gene. The CDR3 totals 15 residues. V lost 1 base, J lost 2 bases, and 12 bases lay in between. The DNA for the CDR3 is TGTGCCAGCAGCTTAGTGTCAGAGAAAACCTACGAGCAGTACTTC. It is translated as CASSLVSEKTYEQYF.

The chain is built from TRBV28 and TRBJ2-7, with 9 positions matching TRBD1. Trimming removed 5 bases from V and 6 bases from J; junction bases left unmatched: 5. The length of the CDR3 is 13 residues. In germline, CDR1 is MDHEN, CDR2 SYDVKM. Here the CDR3 reads CASSLTGGSEQYF. The CDR3, as DNA: TGTGCCAGCAGTCTCACAGGGGGCAGCGAGCAGTACTTC.

The rearrangement links TRBV6-4 to TRBJ1-2; D is ambiguous. Germline assignment: CDR1 MRHNA and CDR2 SNTAGT. Trimming pared 6 bases from V and 4 bases from J, leaving 9 bases between. The CDR3 is 12 amino acids. The CDR3 DNA follows: TGTGCCAGCAGCCGGGGTTTCTATGGCTACACCTTC. Protein product: CASSRGFYGYTF.

The gene calls are TRBV9 and TRBJ1-1, with D hard to call. Per germline, CDR1 SGDLS and CDR2 YYNGEE. Deletions cut 0 bases from V and 5 bases from J, with 2 bases between. CDR3 size: 11 residues. The CDR3 protein is CASSVVTEAFF. DNA of the CDR3: TGTGCCAGCAGCGTAGTGACTGAAGCTTTCTTT.

This clone was recorded once. The CDR3, as DNA: TGTGCCAGCAGTGTGTGGGGGGGCTGGGAAAAACTGTTTTTT. Protein product: CASSVWGGWEKLFF. The chain employs TRBV2 and TRBJ1-4; the D gene is possibly TRBD1 (6 bases). The V gene lost 4 bases and the J gene lost 8 bases, with 14 bases spanning the gap. This CDR3 is built from 14 residues. CDR1 SNHLY and CDR2 FYNNEI come from the germline V gene.

The rearrangement joins TRBV2 to TRBJ1-1; 10 bases are shared with TRBD1. J gave up 5 bases and V 6 bases, and 3 bases lay outside the gene matches. Germline V gene sequence: CDR1 SNHLY, CDR2 FYNNEI. The CDR3 consists of 13 residues. CDR3 nucleotide sequence: TGTGCCAGCAGAGGGACAGGGGAAACTGAAGCTTTCTTT. Its protein is CASRGTGETEAFF. The full variable domain, in which reference TRBV2 and TRBJ1-1 provide the parts outside the CDR3, is EPEVTQTPSHQVTQMGQEVILRCVPISNHLYFYWYRQILGQKVEFLVSFYNNEISEKSEIFDDQFSVERPDGSNFTLKIRSTKLEDSAMYFCASRGTGETEAFFGQGTRLTVV.

The chain joins TRBV4-1 to TRBJ1-1; TRBD1 agrees at 8 bases. J gave up 4 bases and V 5 bases, and 3 bases lay outside the gene matches. CDR1 is MGHRA, CDR2 YSYEKL, per germline. This CDR3 comprises 13 residues. The CDR3 reads CASSTTGGTEAFF. CDR3 nucleotides: TGCGCCAGCAGCACTACAGGGGGCACTGAAGCTTTCTTT.

The V call is TRBV19, the J call TRBJ2-2; 11 nucleotides match TRBD1. This CDR3 region has 17 residues. V trimming: 9 bases; J trimming: 0 bases; junction bases outside the gene matches: 9. From germline, CDR1 is LNHDA and CDR2 SQIVND (reference sequence). The CDR3 nucleotides are TGTGCCAGCAATCACCGGGACAGGGGGGCGAACACCGGGGAGCTGTTTTTT. The encoded protein is CASNHRDRGANTGELFF. Based on the CDR3 plus reference TRBV19 and TRBJ2-2, the full variable domain is DGGITQSPKYLFRKEGQNVTLSCEQNLNHDAMYWYRQDPGQGLRLIYYSQIVNDFQKGDIAEGYSVSREKKESFPLTVTSAQKNPTAFYLCASNHRDRGANTGELFFGEGSRLTVL.

The chain carries TRBV6-6 and TRBJ2-2; D is perhaps TRBD2 (6 bases). Germline-derived CDR1 and CDR2 are MNHNY and SVGAGI (reference sequence). The CDR3 covers 13 residues. Trimming removed 6 bases from V and 3 bases from J, with 8 bases in between. CDR3 sequence: CASSWGDTGELFF. For the CDR3, the DNA is TGTGCCAGCAGCTGGGGGGACACCGGGGAGCTGTTTTTT.

The CDR3 region has the DNA TGTGCCAGCAGCTTACAGGGGATGGGCTCCTACTACGAGCAGTACTTC. Its translation: CASSLQGMGSYYEQYF. The chain couples TRBV5-4 to TRBJ2-7; 7 bases agree with TRBD1. Germline loops: CDR1 SGHNT, CDR2 YYREEE (reference sequence). V was pared by 2 bases and J by 3 bases, with 11 bases of the junction left unmatched. The CDR3 covers 16 residues.

V and J are TRBV4-1 and TRBJ1-1; D ambiguous. CDR1 is MGHRA and CDR2 is YSYEKL in the germline V gene. The CDR3 has 15 amino acids. V was cut by 0 bases and J by 0 bases, with 8 bases left in between. This CDR3 reads CASSQDRGLNTEAFF. The CDR3 nucleotides are TGCGCCAGCAGCCAAGATCGAGGATTGAACACTGAAGCTTTCTTT.